The 32 T cell receptor beta chains below come from one sample, sequenced in a study of response to subunit inactivated influenza vaccine. MiXCR, run by TCRdb on the RT-PCR reads, gives a single entry per CDR3 protein. This repertoire shows about 650,000 distinct CDR3 sequences, 13% to 15% found once; its top ten account for roughly 7.2%. The sequencing used PBMCs from blood, collected less than 15 days before vaccination. Receptors originate from a man aged 45 to 65 who received an inactivated influenza vaccine.

This clonotype has just a few counts. The V call is TRBV6-2 or TRBV6-3, the J call TRBJ2-1; D not resolved. CDR3 size: 16 residues. V shed 2 bases and J shed 5 bases, with 16 bases lying between them. Germline values: CDR1 MNHEY, CDR2 SVGEGT. Here the CDR3 reads CASSYPIQAFNNEQFF. CDR3 DNA sequence: TGTGCCAGCAGTTACCCAATCCAGGCCTTCAACAATGAGCAGTTCTTC.

The V call is TRBV4-1, the J call TRBJ1-1, with 8 positions matching TRBD1. The V and J ends lost 1 base and 11 bases, in that order; junction bases with no gene match: 15. CDR3 length: 16 residues. Germline loops: CDR1 MGHRA, CDR2 YSYEKL. The chain's CDR3 is CASSQVWTGLSVGAFF. The CDR3 DNA is TGCGCCAGCAGCCAAGTTTGGACAGGGTTATCGGTCGGGGCTTTCTTT.

In its sample, this clonotype was seen a few times. The chain recombines TRBV5-1 with TRBJ2-7, with 9 bases lining up with TRBD2. CDR3 size: 14 residues. Germline V lookup: CDR1 SGHRS, CDR2 YFSETQ. V shed 4 bases, J shed 7 bases, and the junction held 9 bases outside the gene matches. CDR3 loop: CASSGAGLAWEQYF. The CDR3 DNA follows: TGCGCCAGCAGCGGGGCGGGACTAGCATGGGAGCAGTACTTC. The entire variable domain, with the rest obtained from reference TRBV5-1 and TRBJ2-7, is as follows: KAGVTQTPRYLIKTRGQQVTLSCSPISGHRSVSWYQQTPGQGLQFLFEYFSETQRNKGNFPGRFSGRQFSNSRSEMNVSTLELGDSALYLCASSGAGLAWEQYFGPGTRLTVT.

Concerning this clonotype: This may be a read error: a much more frequent sequence differs by one nucleotide. V usage is TRBV3-1 and J usage is TRBJ2-3; 10 bases align to TRBD1. The germline CDR1 and CDR2 sequences are LGHDT and YNNKEL (reference sequence). The CDR3 consists of 17 residues. In nucleotides, the CDR3 is TGTACCAGCAGCTTAGGATGGGGACAGGGGATCTCAGATACGCAGTATTTT. Translating it yields CTSSLGWGQGISDTQYF.

With respect to this clonotype: At one end, the junction sequence differs from germline, possibly due to a read error. This chain connects TRBV30 to TRBJ2-7, with 7 bases identical to TRBD2. The germline V gene encodes CDR1 GTSNPN and CDR2 SVGIG (reference sequence). This CDR3 spans 12 amino acids. CDR3 nucleotide sequence: TGCTCCACGACTAGCAGATCCTACGAGCAGTACTTC. This codes for CSTTSRSYEQYF.

This clonotype was counted only a few times. CDR3 residues: CASSFWPRGTAFEEQYF. The CDR3 region has the DNA TGTGCCAGCAGCTTCTGGCCACGGGGGACAGCCTTTGAGGAGCAGTACTTC. The gene calls are TRBV5-5 and TRBJ2-7; tentatively, D is TRBD1 (7 bases). CDR3 size: 17 residues. The germline V gene encodes CDR1 SGHKS and CDR2 YYEKEE (reference sequence). The germline V and J ends were trimmed by 2 bases and 7 bases, with 25 bases remaining between them.

There are a few counts of this clonotype. The rearrangement links TRBV12-5 to TRBJ2-2, with 11 bases aligning to TRBD1. This CDR3 has 17 residues. The V gene end was trimmed by 1 base and the J gene end by 5 bases; junction bases not matched to a gene: 6. Germline V gene data show CDR1 as LGHNT and CDR2 as FRNRAP. CDR3 loop: CASGLGFGTGGTGELFF. As DNA, the CDR3 is TGTGCTAGTGGTTTGGGATTCGGGACAGGGGGTACCGGGGAGCTGTTTTTT.

V gene TRBV2 combines with J gene TRBJ2-3; D is perhaps TRBD2 (5 bases). The CDR3 consists of 13 residues. The germline V gene has CDR1 SNHLY and CDR2 FYNNEI. The V end lost 2 bases, the J end lost 4 bases, and 7 bases lay between the germline ends. The DNA of the CDR3 is TGTGCCAGCAGTGAAAGCGGCGCAGATACGCAGTATTTT. Its protein is CASSESGADTQYF.

The chain employs TRBV5-4 and TRBJ2-3, with TRBD2 identical over 8 bases. Per the germline V gene, CDR1 is SGHNT and CDR2 is YYREEE (reference sequence). J lost 6 bases, V lost 5 bases, and 8 bases had no gene match. The CDR3 length is 14 residues. CDR3 coding DNA: TGTGCCAGCAGTATAGCGGGACCACCGGATACGCAGTATTTT. Translating it yields CASSIAGPPDTQYF.

This clonotype was picked up many times. The genes are TRBV5-1 and TRBJ2-3; D is unclear. The CDR3 has 14 residues. Germline V gene sequence: CDR1 SGHRS, CDR2 YFSETQ. With 0 bases removed from V and 2 bases from J, the gap between germline ends came to 7 bases. The chain's CDR3 is CASSLGADTDTQYF. The CDR3 DNA reads TGCGCCAGCAGCTTGGGGGCGGACACAGATACGCAGTATTTT.

This sequence joins TRBV20-1 and TRBJ2-1; 10 nucleotides align to TRBD2. Trimming took 3 bases from V and 6 from J; bases not matched to a gene: 20. CDR3 length: 19 residues. Looked up from germline, CDR1 is DFQATT and CDR2 is SNEGSKA (reference sequence). The CDR3 DNA follows: TGCAGTGCTAGGGCGGGCAGATTCTTTCTAGCGGGAGTGGCCAATGAGCAGTTCTTC. Residues: CSARAGRFFLAGVANEQFF.

This clonotype was detected only a few times. The chain combines TRBV6-1 with TRBJ1-5; 8 positions agree with TRBD1. The germline gives CDR1 MNHNS, CDR2 SASEGT. The CDR3 has 13 amino acids. J was trimmed by 6 bases and V by 6 bases; bases with no gene match: 4. The CDR3 here is CASRDRESQPQHF. CDR3 in DNA: TGTGCCAGCAGGGACAGGGAGTCTCAGCCCCAGCATTTT.

This clonotype has a handful of counts. The chain links TRBV5-6 to TRBJ2-7; 7 nucleotides align to TRBD1. V was clipped by 4 bases and J by 4 bases; unmatched bases: 14. CDR1 is SGHDT, CDR2 YYEEEE, per germline. The CDR3 sequence is 16 residues long. The CDR3 protein is CASSGRRRDRLYEQYF. CDR3 DNA: TGTGCCAGCAGCGGGCGCCGAAGGGACAGACTATACGAGCAGTACTTC.

This clonotype was recorded a few times. The chain combines TRBV12-3 or TRBV12-4 with TRBJ2-7; tentative D call: TRBD2 (6 bases). This CDR3 comprises 12 residues. V was trimmed by 5 bases and J by 7 bases, leaving 12 bases between them. The CDR3 sequence is CASSQLGGEQYF. DNA of the CDR3: TGTGCCAGCAGTCAGCTAGGAGGGGAGCAGTACTTC.

This clonotype was seen a few times. This chain connects TRBV11-2 to TRBJ2-5; the D gene is possibly TRBD2 (6 bases). The CDR3 is 15 amino acids. V lost 1 base and J lost 7, with 16 bases in between. CDR1 SGHAT and CDR2 FQNNGV come from the germline V gene. CDR3 sequence reads: CASSLAGGFKGTQYF. The CDR3 DNA sequence: TGTGCCAGCAGCTTAGCTGGGGGGTTTAAGGGGACCCAGTACTTC. Full variable domain (rest looked up from reference TRBV11-2 and TRBJ2-5): EAGVAQSPRYKIIEKRQSVAFWCNPISGHATLYWYQQILGQGPKLLIQFQNNGVVDDSQLPKDRFSAERLKGVDSTLKIQPAKLEDSAVYLCASSLAGGFKGTQYFGPGTRLLVL.

This chain connects TRBV5-1 to TRBJ2-1; D is unclear. CDR3 length equals 12 residues. In germline, CDR1 is SGHRS, CDR2 YFSETQ. Trimming took 5 bases from V and 5 from J, leaving 8 bases between them. The CDR3 bases are TGCGCCAGCAGTTGGAGCCACAATGAGCAGTTCTTC. Amino acid sequence: CASSWSHNEQFF.

In nucleotides, the CDR3 is TGTGCCAGCAGTGGGGCAGGCGGCTATGGCTACACCTTC. It specifies CASSGAGGYGYTF. This chain connects TRBV2 to TRBJ1-2; D call uncertain. The CDR3 contains 13 residues. Germline V gene data show CDR1 as SNHLY and CDR2 as FYNNEI. The V gene lost 4 bases and the J gene lost 4 bases, with 10 bases spanning the gap.

This clonotype was counted only a few times. CDR3 coding DNA: TGTGCCAGCAGCTTTACGGGACAGTACAATGAGCAGTTCTTC. Translation: CASSFTGQYNEQFF. The rearrangement joins TRBV5-6 to TRBJ2-1, with 7 nucleotides matching TRBD1. The CDR3 totals 14 residues. V gave up 2 bases and J gave up 4 bases; unmatched junction bases: 3. Germline V gene lookup returns CDR1 SGHDT and CDR2 YYEEEE.

The chain joins TRBV12-3 or TRBV12-4 to TRBJ2-1, with 15 bases that match TRBD2. The CDR3 has 18 residues. With V trimmed by 5 bases and J by 8 bases, 13 bases remained unmatched. The CDR3 sequence: CASSQGLAGGRFFHEQFF. CDR3 in DNA: TGTGCCAGCAGTCAAGGACTAGCGGGGGGGCGCTTTTTCCATGAGCAGTTCTTC.

To note about this clonotype: Germline is not matched at one junction end, which may reflect a read error. The CDR3 spells CASSLVGGSDTQSF. In DNA, the CDR3 is TGCGCCAGCAGCTTGGTGGGAGGGTCAGATACGCAGTCTTTT. The chain carries TRBV5-1 and TRBJ2-3, with TRBD2 matching 7 bases. Germline assignment: CDR1 SGHRS and CDR2 YFSETQ. The CDR3 sequence is 14 residues long. Together with reference TRBV5-1 and TRBJ2-3, the CDR3 gives the full variable domain: KAGVTQTPRYLIKTRGQQVTLSCSPISGHRSVSWYQQTPGQGLQFLFEYFSETQRNKGNFPGRFSGRQFSNSRSEMNVSTLELGDSALYLCASSLVGGSDTQSFGPGTRLTVL.

This clonotype was picked up a small number of times. The chain links TRBV20-1 to TRBJ2-1; 8 nucleotides agree with TRBD2. This CDR3 has 15 residues. V gave up 1 base and J gave up 2 bases; unmatched junction bases: 4. Germline V gene lookup returns CDR1 DFQATT and CDR2 SNEGSKA (reference sequence). CDR3 nucleotides: TGCAGTGCTAGAGTGCGGGAGGCCCCCTACAATGAGCAGTTCTTC. The encoded protein is CSARVREAPYNEQFF.

This clonotype was counted a few times. The chain joins TRBV11-2 to TRBJ2-2, with 9 bases identical to TRBD1. The CDR3 covers 18 residues. J gave up 2 bases and V 1 base, and 8 bases lay outside the gene matches. Germline CDR1 and CDR2: SGHAT and FQNNGV. CDR3 sequence (DNA): TGTGCCAGCAGCTTAGTGGGACAGGGAATACTAAACACCGGGGAGCTGTTTTTT. This translates into CASSLVGQGILNTGELFF.

V is TRBV4-2 and J is TRBJ2-5; 12 bases are a match to TRBD2. Trimming removed 7 bases from V and 2 bases from J; junction bases left unmatched: 8. This CDR3 has 16 residues. Germline values: CDR1 LGHNA, CDR2 YNFKEQ. The CDR3 reads CASKETSGGDQETQYF. In DNA, the CDR3 is TGTGCCAGCAAAGAGACTAGCGGGGGTGATCAAGAGACCCAGTACTTC.

This clonotype showed up just a few times. This chain connects TRBV2 to TRBJ2-1; D is tentatively TRBD1 or TRBD2 (5 bases each). CDR1 and CDR2 from the germline V gene are SNHLY and FYNNEI. The CDR3 covers 14 residues. Trimming shortened V by 6 bases and J by 4 bases, and 13 bases separated the two germline ends. CDR3 amino acids: CASRPRGRYNEQFF. CDR3 DNA: TGTGCCAGCAGGCCCCGGGGCCGGTACAATGAGCAGTTCTTC.

The chain carries TRBV4-1 and TRBJ2-3, with D possibly matching TRBD2 (5 bases). Germline values: CDR1 MGHRA, CDR2 YSYEKL. Trimming removed 1 base from V and 5 bases from J, with 10 bases in between. The CDR3 has 14 residues. This CDR3 reads CASSQVQSGDTQYF. In DNA form, the CDR3 reads TGCGCCAGCAGCCAAGTCCAGAGCGGAGATACGCAGTATTTT.

J is TRBJ2-3 and V is TRBV30; D ambiguous. CDR1 GTSNPN and CDR2 SVGIG come from the germline V gene (reference sequence). Deletions cut 3 bases from V and 4 bases from J, with 14 bases between. The CDR3 covers 14 residues. This chain's CDR3 is CAWSKIGTPDTQYF. The CDR3 DNA sequence: TGTGCCTGGAGCAAAATCGGAACCCCAGATACGCAGTATTTT.

This clonotype appeared many times. This chain uses TRBV29-1 with TRBJ2-7; 10 nucleotides align to TRBD1. V lost 2 bases, J lost 2 bases, and 9 bases stayed unmatched. Germline V gives CDR1 SQVTM, CDR2 ANQGSEA. The CDR3 consists of 16 residues. This chain's CDR3 is CSVERGSGTGAYEQYF. The CDR3 DNA reads as TGCAGCGTTGAAAGAGGGTCCGGGACAGGGGCCTACGAGCAGTACTTC.

This clonotype was counted a few times. The chain is built from TRBV4-1 and TRBJ2-1, with 10 bases fitting TRBD2. The germline CDR1 and CDR2 sequences are MGHRA and YSYEKL. This CDR3 is 16 amino acids long. V lost 1 base and J lost 3; bases outside the gene matches: 3. Here the CDR3 DNA reads TGCGCCAGCAGCCAAGCTAGCGGGAGCTACTACAATGAGCAGTTCTTC. Protein sequence: CASSQASGSYYNEQFF.

V gene TRBV5-6 combines with J gene TRBJ2-1; unclear D gene. In germline, CDR1 is SGHDT, CDR2 YYEEEE. Trimming took 0 bases from V and 9 from J, leaving 13 bases between them. The CDR3 runs to 14 residues. Here the CDR3 DNA reads TGTGCCAGCAGCTTGGCTCTAGTTCCCCCTGAGCAGTTCTTC. Its protein is CASSLALVPPEQFF.

On this clonotype: This may arise from a read error, as a much more abundant clone is one base away. CDR3 region: CASSQGFALTVELFF. The CDR3 DNA follows: TGTGCCAGCAGCCAAGGATTTGCTCTCACCGTGGAGCTGTTTTTT. J is TRBJ2-2 and V is TRBV14, with D uncertain. The CDR3 runs 15 residues. Germline CDR1 and CDR2: SGHDN and FVKESK. Complete variable domain (other parts from reference TRBV14 and TRBJ2-2): EAGVTQFPSHSVIEKGQTVTLRCDPISGHDNLYWYRRVMGKEIKFLLHFVKESKQDESGMPNNRFLAERTGGTYSTLKVQPAELEDSGVYFCASSQGFALTVELFFGEGSRLTVL.

This clonotype was observed a handful of times. The V call is TRBV6-6, the J call TRBJ2-7; a weak D match, TRBD2 (5 bases). V was trimmed by 8 bases and J by 1 base, leaving 9 bases between them. CDR1 and CDR2 from the germline V gene are MNHNY and SVGAGI (reference sequence). The CDR3 runs to 12 residues. The CDR3 DNA sequence: TGTGCCAGCGCCGGGATTTCCTACGAGCAGTACTTC. Translating gives CASAGISYEQYF.

The sample holds a few counts of this clonotype. The gene calls are TRBV6-2 or TRBV6-3 and TRBJ2-1; maybe TRBD2 (6 bases). The CDR3 length is 15 residues. V was clipped by 2 bases and J by 2 bases, with 10 bases between them. Germline lookup yields CDR1 MNHEY and CDR2 SVGEGT. CDR3 residues: CASSYVAGPYNEQFF. The CDR3 DNA sequence: TGTGCCAGCAGTTACGTCGCGGGACCCTACAATGAGCAGTTCTTC.